The rows below give T cell receptor beta chains drawn from one sample of a study of T cell repertoires in cytomegalovirus infection. Antigen specificity for these receptors is unknown. Each CDR3 protein is one row after TCRdb ran MiXCR on the reads. Here the sample spans about 900,000 distinct CDR3 sequences, around 29% being singletons. The sequencing used cultured CD8+ T cells from PBMCs, collected from culture after CMV antigen stimulation. All receptors derive from a human donor in good health (CMV status not recorded). Some clones in this sample may be carry-over from other donors' samples. The CDR3 runs from the conserved cysteine through the conserved F or W. The D gene is left open where the match is weak. The listing skips clone size in some rows; elsewhere it reads once, few, many or a size class.

clone_size,j_call,d_call,cdr3_length,v_call,cdr3_nt,cdr3_aa
few,TRBJ2-1,TRBD2,16,TRBV7-2,TGTGCCAGCAGCTCGCTTGAGCGGGGGGCCTACAATGAGCAGTTCTTC,CASSSLERGAYNEQFF
few,TRBJ2-5,NA,11,TRBV7-6,TGTGCCAGTAGTTCTGTGGAGACCCAGTACTTC,CASSSVETQYF
few,TRBJ2-1,NA,14,TRBV3-1,TGTGCCAGCAGCCAAGAGGGGTACGGGCATGAGCAGTTCTTC,CASSQEGYGHEQFF
few,TRBJ2-7,TRBD1,15,TRBV27,TGTGCCAGCAGTTTAGCGACAGGGTTGGGGCCCGAGCAGTACTTC,CASSLATGLGPEQYF
NA,TRBJ2-3,TRBD1,15,TRBV25-1,TGTGCCAGCAGTGGGACAGGGTTGTACACAGATACGCAGTATTTT,CASSGTGLYTDTQYF
few,TRBJ2-2,TRBD2,18,TRBV6-5,TGTGCCAGCAGTACGACTAGCGGGGGGGCTTGGAACGCCGGGGAGCTGTTTTTT,CASSTTSGGAWNAGELFF
NA,TRBJ1-2,NA,14,TRBV4-1,TGCGCCAGCAGCCAAGATGGGGGGGGTAGTGGCTACACCTTC,CASSQDGGGSGYTF
NA,TRBJ1-1,NA,12,TRBV20-1,TGCAGTGCACGGGACGGACGCTCAACTCTTTCTTTT,CSARDGRSTLSF
NA,TRBJ2-3,TRBD1,14,TRBV2,TGTGCCACCCAAGGACAGGGAAGCACAGATACGCAGTATTTT,CATQGQGSTDTQYF
NA,TRBJ2-6,NA,17,TRBV4-1,TGCGCCAGCAGCCAAGATCTTTCCAACTCTAGGGCCAACGTCCTGACTTTC,CASSQDLSNSRANVLTF
few,TRBJ1-1,NA,16,TRBV2,TGTGCCAGCAGTGAAAGCATCACAGAACACAACACTGAAGCTTTCTTT,CASSESITEHNTEAFF
NA,TRBJ1-5,NA,17,TRBV28,TGTGCCAGCAGTCAGGTCAGGGCTAAGGGAAGCAATCAGCCCCAGCATTTT,CASSQVRAKGSNQPQHF
NA,TRBJ2-7,NA,12,TRBV7-9,TGTGCCAGCAGCCCGCATGGAGGAGAGCAGTACTTC,CASSPHGGEQYF
few,TRBJ1-2,NA,11,TRBV27,TGTGCCAGCAGCCCTCCCTATGGCTACACCTTC,CASSPPYGYTF
few,TRBJ1-1,TRBD1,11,TRBV7-9,TGTGCCAGCAGCCAGGGGGCGCGAGCTTTCTTT,CASSQGARAFF
few,TRBJ2-7,NA,17,TRBV7-6,TGTGCCAGCAGCTTAGCTGGGGGGGCGGTCAGCTCCTACGAGCAGTACTTC,CASSLAGGAVSSYEQYF
NA,TRBJ1-5,NA,14,TRBV19,TGTGCCAGTAGTATAGCCAGGGGCTCGCAGCCCCAGCATTTT,CASSIARGSQPQHF
NA,TRBJ2-1,TRBD2,15,TRBV6-1,TGTGCCAGCAGTGACGGACTAGCGACCCTAAATGAGCAGTTCTTC,CASSDGLATLNEQFF
few,TRBJ2-5,NA,14,TRBV7-9,TGTGCCAGCAGCTTAGCAAGGGACCAAGAGACCCAGTACTTC,CASSLARDQETQYF
few,TRBJ2-5,NA,14,TRBV4-1,TGCGCCAGCAGCCAAGTTGAGGGGAAGAAGACCCAGTACTTC,CASSQVEGKKTQYF
NA,TRBJ2-3,TRBD2,16,TRBV11-2,TGTGTCAGCAGCCCGGGGGGGGGGACCCGCACAGATACGCAGTATTTT,CVSSPGGGTRTDTQYF
many,TRBJ2-5,TRBD1,15,TRBV7-8,TGTGCCAGCAGCCATGGGACAGGGCTAGGGGAGACCCAGTACTTC,CASSHGTGLGETQYF
many,TRBJ2-5,TRBD2,16,TRBV7-6,TGTGCCAGCAGCCGACAGCGGGGGGGCTACCAAGAGACCCAGTACTTC,CASSRQRGGYQETQYF
many,TRBJ1-4,NA,14,TRBV7-6,TGTGCCAGCAGCGCCTGGGGGGAAAATGAAAAACTGTTTTTT,CASSAWGENEKLFF
NA,TRBJ2-7,NA,15,TRBV7-6,TGTGCCAGCAGCTTAGGGGTAGGGAAATCCTACGAGCAGTACTTC,CASSLGVGKSYEQYF
NA,TRBJ1-2,NA,14,TRBV29-1,TGCAGCGTTGAAGGGCTGACAGGTCGGGGTGGCTACACCTTC,CSVEGLTGRGGYTF
few,TRBJ1-2,NA,13,TRBV19,TGTGCCAGTAGTGCCAGCGAAGGGGGTGGCTACACCTTC,CASSASEGGGYTF
many,TRBJ2-1,NA,14,TRBV7-6,TGTGCCAGCAGCTTATTGGCTAGTGGAGAGGAGCAGTTCTTC,CASSLLASGEEQFF
NA,TRBJ2-5,TRBD2,15,TRBV9,TGTGCCAGCAGCGCCCCCCGGGGGGGCGAAAAGACCCAGTACTTC,CASSAPRGGEKTQYF
NA,TRBJ1-5,TRBD1,14,TRBV5-5,TGTGCCAGCAGCTTCAAGGGGGCAGACCAGCCCCAGCATTTT,CASSFKGADQPQHF
NA,TRBJ1-1,TRBD1,14,TRBV7-4,TGTGCCAGCAGCACCGGACAGGGGTTCACTAAAGCTTTCTTT,CASSTGQGFTKAFF
NA,TRBJ1-5,NA,14,TRBV19,TGTGCCAGTATGGAGGGTTATAGCAATCAGCCCCAGCATTTT,CASMEGYSNQPQHF
NA,TRBJ1-2,NA,13,TRBV19,TGTGCCAGTACCCAAGTTTGGGGGGACGGCTACACCTTC,CASTQVWGDGYTF
many,TRBJ2-4,NA,13,TRBV7-9,TGTGCCAGCAGCTTAGGTTCCCGGGCCATACAGTACTTC,CASSLGSRAIQYF
NA,TRBJ2-7,NA,14,TRBV19,TGTGCCAGTAGTGCCGCCCTAAGGGGCTACGAGCAGTACTTC,CASSAALRGYEQYF
NA,TRBJ1-3,TRBD1,14,TRBV6-5,TGTGCCAGCAGGAACCGGGACAGGGGAAACACCATATATTTT,CASRNRDRGNTIYF
NA,TRBJ2-1,NA,17,TRBV3-1,TGTGCCAGCAGCCTTCGGTTCCGAAGGGCTTCGTACAATGAGCAGTTCTTC,CASSLRFRRASYNEQFF
NA,TRBJ2-1,TRBD2,16,TRBV7-2,TGTGCCAGCAGCAGTACTAGCGGGGCCCGGGGGGATGAGCAGTTCTTC,CASSSTSGARGDEQFF
NA,TRBJ1-1,TRBD1,15,TRBV27,TGTGCCAGCAGTTTATGGGCAGGGGGTGACACTGAAGCTTTCTTT,CASSLWAGGDTEAFF
few,TRBJ2-5,NA,14,TRBV6-2/TRBV6-3,TGTGCCAGCAGTTACCCCCTCGACCAAGAGACCCAGTACTTC,CASSYPLDQETQYF
few,TRBJ2-7,NA,17,TRBV6-1,TGTGCCAGCAGTGATTCCTCTCTCTACAAAGCCACCTACGAGCAGTACTTC,CASSDSSLYKATYEQYF
NA,TRBJ1-1,NA,17,TRBV11-2,TGTGCCAGCAGCTCCGCCTCGAGGAGGGAATCGGTGACTGAAGCTTTCTTT,CASSSASRRESVTEAFF